The 6 T cell receptor beta chains presented below share a single source sample, sequenced in a study of blood T cell repertoires in COVID-19. Sequencing used immunoSEQ multiplex PCR; TCRdb keeps in-frame clones, though not all of them. Among more than 80,000 clones listed, roughly 82% were seen once. Sample: peripheral blood. The origin of the receptors is a man between 50 and 59 years old with active or convalescent COVID-19.

The chain combines TRBV6-2 or TRBV6-3 with TRBJ2-2; a weak D match, TRBD2 (6 bases). The length of the CDR3 is 17 residues. V lost 2 bases to trimming and J lost 6 bases, with 19 bases between them. Germline V lookup: CDR1 MNHEY, CDR2 SVGEGT. The CDR3 loop reads CASSYPPGLEKPGELFF. CDR3 nucleotide sequence: TGTGCCAGCAGTTACCCCCCGGGACTCGAAAAACCCGGGGAGCTGTTTTTT.

The chain couples TRBV7-9 to TRBJ1-1; possibly TRBD1 for D (6 bases). From germline, CDR1 is SEHNR and CDR2 FQNEAQ (reference sequence). The V end lost 6 bases, the J end lost 1 base, and 12 bases lay between the germline ends. The CDR3 is made up of 14 amino acids. The CDR3 reads CASRGAGPNTEAFF. The CDR3, as DNA: TGTGCCAGCAGGGGGGCAGGGCCGAACACTGAAGCTTTCTTT.

The CDR3 DNA sequence: TGCGCCAGCAGCTTTCTAGCGGGGAGCGAGCAGTACTTC. Translated: CASSFLAGSEQYF. The chain is built from TRBV5-1 and TRBJ2-7; TRBD2 agrees at 9 bases. The germline CDR1 and CDR2 sequences are SGHRS and YFSETQ. The CDR3 has 13 residues. Trimming at V came to 2 bases and at J to 6 bases, leaving 3 bases not matched to a gene.

J is TRBJ2-7 and V is TRBV27; perhaps TRBD1 as D (6 bases). CDR1 and CDR2 (germline): MNHEY, SMNVEV (reference sequence). The CDR3 loop spans 18 amino acids. Between the trimmed V and J ends, which lost 3 bases and 3 bases, there was a span of 24 bases. The CDR3 loop is CASSLTGRGGYRDYEQYF. The CDR3 DNA follows: TGTGCCAGCAGTTTGACAGGAAGGGGCGGCTATAGGGACTACGAGCAGTACTTC.

The rearrangement links TRBV7-2 to TRBJ2-2; 8 bases are a match to TRBD1. Germline CDR1 and CDR2: SGHTA and FQGNSA. The trim removed 4 bases at V and 0 bases at J, leaving 4 bases unmatched. The CDR3 covers 16 residues. The CDR3 region is CASSSQGVANTGELFF. DNA for the CDR3: TGTGCCAGCAGCTCACAGGGGGTTGCGAACACCGGGGAGCTGTTTTTT.

This rearrangement joins TRBV10-3 to TRBJ1-1; maybe TRBD1 (5 bases). With 0 bases removed from V and 4 bases from J, the gap between germline ends came to 18 bases. CDR3 length equals 17 residues. CDR1 is ENHRY, CDR2 SYGVKD, per germline. CDR3 region: CAISESKLEQRGTEAFF. The CDR3 DNA reads TGTGCCATCAGTGAGTCGAAACTCGAGCAAAGGGGCACTGAAGCTTTCTTT.